This T cell receptor beta chain was obtained from a study of cytomegalovirus exposure and HLA in healthy donors. The study, taken as a whole, reports: According to reports, the classifier identified cytomegalovirus status with high specificity and sensitivity. Researchers catalogued roughly 170 TCR beta chains as cytomegalovirus-associated. Clusters of TCRs from the first cohort tended to co-occur in the 120 or so validation repertoires (as a later analysis found).

A note on this clone: Its antigen remains unknown.

This CDR3 region has 14 residues. Germline V gene sequence: CDR1 MNHEY, CDR2 SVGAGI. V lost 5 bases and J 5 bases, leaving 16 bases between the germline ends. Clones were sequenced by immunoSEQ multiplex PCR, and TCRdb holds only the in-frame ones, with some missing. The data hold over 100,000 clones, with around 89% observed a single time. The chain employs TRBV6-5 and TRBJ2-7; tentatively, D is TRBD1 (5 bases). This receptor was taken from a woman aged 18-29 years in good health and CMV-seropositive. Sequenced material: PBMCs. This CDR3 is CASSGRQGGHEQYF. CDR3 sequence (DNA): TGTGCCAGCAGTGGACGGCAGGGTGGCCACGAGCAGTACTTC.